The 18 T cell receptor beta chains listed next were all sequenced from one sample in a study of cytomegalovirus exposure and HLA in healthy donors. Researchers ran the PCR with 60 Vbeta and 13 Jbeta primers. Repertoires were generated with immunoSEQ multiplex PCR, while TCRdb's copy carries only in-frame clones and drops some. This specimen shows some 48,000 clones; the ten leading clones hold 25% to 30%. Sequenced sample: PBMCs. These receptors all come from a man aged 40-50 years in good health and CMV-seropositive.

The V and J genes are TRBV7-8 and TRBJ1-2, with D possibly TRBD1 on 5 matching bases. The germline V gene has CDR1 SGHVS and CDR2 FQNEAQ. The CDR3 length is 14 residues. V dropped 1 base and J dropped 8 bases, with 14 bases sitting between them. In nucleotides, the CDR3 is TGTGCCAGCAGCTTAGTAGGCAGGGAAAAGGGCTACACCTTC. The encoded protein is CASSLVGREKGYTF. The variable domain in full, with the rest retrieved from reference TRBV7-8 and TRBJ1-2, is GAGVSQSPRYKVAKRGQDVALRCDPISGHVSLFWYQQALGQGPEFLTYFQNEAQLDKSGLPSDRFFAERPEGSVSTLKIQRTQQEDSAVYLCASSLVGREKGYTFGSGTRLTVV.

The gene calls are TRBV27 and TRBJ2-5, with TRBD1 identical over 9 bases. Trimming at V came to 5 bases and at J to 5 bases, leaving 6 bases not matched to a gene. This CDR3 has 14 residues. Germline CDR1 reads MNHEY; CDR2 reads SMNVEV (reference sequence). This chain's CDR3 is CASSPTGGTETQYF. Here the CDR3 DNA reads TGTGCCAGCAGTCCGACAGGGGGTACGGAGACCCAGTACTTC.

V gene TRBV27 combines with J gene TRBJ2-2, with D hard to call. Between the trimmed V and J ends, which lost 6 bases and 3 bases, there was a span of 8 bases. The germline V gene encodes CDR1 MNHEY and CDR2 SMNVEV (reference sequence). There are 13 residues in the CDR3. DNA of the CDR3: TGTGCCAGCAGCCCCATTTACACCGGGGAGCTGTTTTTT. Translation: CASSPIYTGELFF.

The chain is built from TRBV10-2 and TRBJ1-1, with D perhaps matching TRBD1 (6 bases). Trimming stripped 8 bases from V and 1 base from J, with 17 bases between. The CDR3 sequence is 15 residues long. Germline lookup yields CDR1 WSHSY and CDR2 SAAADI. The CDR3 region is CASFSPGTKNTEAFF. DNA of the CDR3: TGCGCCAGCTTTTCCCCCGGGACAAAGAACACTGAAGCTTTCTTT.

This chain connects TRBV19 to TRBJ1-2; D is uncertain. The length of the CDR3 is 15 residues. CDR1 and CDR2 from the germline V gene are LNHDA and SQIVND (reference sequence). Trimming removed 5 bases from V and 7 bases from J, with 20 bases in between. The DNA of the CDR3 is TGTGCCAGTAGTGAAGCCTCTGGGAGCATTCTTGGCTACACCTTC. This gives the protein CASSEASGSILGYTF.

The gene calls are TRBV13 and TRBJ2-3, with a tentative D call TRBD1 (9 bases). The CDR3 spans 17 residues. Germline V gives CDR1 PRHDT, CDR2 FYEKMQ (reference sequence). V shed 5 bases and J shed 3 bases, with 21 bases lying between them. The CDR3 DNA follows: TGTGCCAGCAGCCCTCCGGGAGGGGACAGGGAGACAGATACGCAGTATTTT. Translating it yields CASSPPGGDRETDTQYF.

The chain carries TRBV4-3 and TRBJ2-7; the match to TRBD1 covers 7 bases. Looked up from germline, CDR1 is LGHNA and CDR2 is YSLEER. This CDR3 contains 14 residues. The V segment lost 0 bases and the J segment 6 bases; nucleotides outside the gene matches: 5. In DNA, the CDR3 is TGCGCCAGCAGCCAAGAGGAGACAGGGTTCGAGCAGTACTTC. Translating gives CASSQEETGFEQYF.

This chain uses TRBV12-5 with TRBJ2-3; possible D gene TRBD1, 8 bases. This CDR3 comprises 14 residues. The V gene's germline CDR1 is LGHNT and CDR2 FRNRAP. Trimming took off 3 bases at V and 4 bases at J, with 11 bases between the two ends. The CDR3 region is CASGLTGGADTQYF. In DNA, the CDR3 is TGTGCTAGTGGTTTAACAGGGGGGGCAGATACGCAGTATTTT.

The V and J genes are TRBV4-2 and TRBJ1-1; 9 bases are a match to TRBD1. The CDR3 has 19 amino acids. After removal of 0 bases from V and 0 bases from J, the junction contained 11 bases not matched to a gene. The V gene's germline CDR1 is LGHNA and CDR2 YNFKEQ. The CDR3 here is CASSQDELIGTGLNTEAFF. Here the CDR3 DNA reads TGTGCCAGCAGCCAAGATGAACTTATTGGGACAGGGTTGAACACTGAAGCTTTCTTT.

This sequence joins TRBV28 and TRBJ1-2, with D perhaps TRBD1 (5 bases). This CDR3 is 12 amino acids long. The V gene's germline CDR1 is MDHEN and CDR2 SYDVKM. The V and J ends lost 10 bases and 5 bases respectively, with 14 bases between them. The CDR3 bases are TGTGCCACCAATTCGGGACTTTATGGCTACACCTTC. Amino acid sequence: CATNSGLYGYTF.

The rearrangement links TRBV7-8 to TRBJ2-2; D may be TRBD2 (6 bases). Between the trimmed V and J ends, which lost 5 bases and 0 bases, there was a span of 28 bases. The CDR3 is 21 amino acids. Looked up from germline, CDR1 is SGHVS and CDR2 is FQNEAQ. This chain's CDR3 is CASSPLKEGPTILANTGELFF. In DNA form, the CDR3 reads TGTGCCAGCAGCCCCCTAAAGGAGGGGCCGACAATTTTAGCGAACACCGGGGAGCTGTTTTTT.

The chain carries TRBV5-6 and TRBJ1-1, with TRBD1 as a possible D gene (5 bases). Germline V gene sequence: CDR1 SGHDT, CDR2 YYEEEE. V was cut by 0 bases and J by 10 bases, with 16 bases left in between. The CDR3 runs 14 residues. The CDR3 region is CASSLGVGSRGAFF. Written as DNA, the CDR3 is TGTGCCAGCAGCTTGGGGGTCGGCTCAAGGGGAGCTTTCTTT.

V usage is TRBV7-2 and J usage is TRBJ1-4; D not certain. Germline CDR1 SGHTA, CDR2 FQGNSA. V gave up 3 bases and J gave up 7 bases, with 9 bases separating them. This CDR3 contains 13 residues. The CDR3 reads CASSFLGSEKLFF. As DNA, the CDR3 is TGTGCCAGCAGCTTCCTCGGGTCTGAAAAACTGTTTTTT.

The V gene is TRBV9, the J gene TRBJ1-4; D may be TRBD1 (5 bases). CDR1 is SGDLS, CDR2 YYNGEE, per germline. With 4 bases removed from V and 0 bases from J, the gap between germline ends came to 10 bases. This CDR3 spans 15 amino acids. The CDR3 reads CASSIGGATNEKLFF. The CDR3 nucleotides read TGTGCCAGCAGCATTGGGGGGGCAACTAATGAAAAACTGTTTTTT.

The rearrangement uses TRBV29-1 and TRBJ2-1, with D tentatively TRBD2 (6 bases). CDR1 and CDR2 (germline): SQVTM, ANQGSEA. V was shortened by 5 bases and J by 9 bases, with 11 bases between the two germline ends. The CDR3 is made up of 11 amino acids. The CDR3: CSVKGRREQFF. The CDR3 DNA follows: TGCAGCGTTAAGGGGAGGCGTGAGCAGTTCTTC.

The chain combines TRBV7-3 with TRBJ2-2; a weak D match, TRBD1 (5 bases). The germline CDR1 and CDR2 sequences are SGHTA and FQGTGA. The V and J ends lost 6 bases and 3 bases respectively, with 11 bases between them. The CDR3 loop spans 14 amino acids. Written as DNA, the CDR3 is TGTGCCAGCAGAGGCAGGGTGGACACCGGGGAGCTGTTTTTT. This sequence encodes CASRGRVDTGELFF.

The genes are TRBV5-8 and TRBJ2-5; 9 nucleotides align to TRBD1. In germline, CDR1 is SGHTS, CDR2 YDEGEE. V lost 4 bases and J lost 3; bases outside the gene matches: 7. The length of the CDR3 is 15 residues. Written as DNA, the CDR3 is TGTGCCAGCAGCCTCGGGACAGGGATTGAAGAGACCCAGTACTTC. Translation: CASSLGTGIEETQYF.

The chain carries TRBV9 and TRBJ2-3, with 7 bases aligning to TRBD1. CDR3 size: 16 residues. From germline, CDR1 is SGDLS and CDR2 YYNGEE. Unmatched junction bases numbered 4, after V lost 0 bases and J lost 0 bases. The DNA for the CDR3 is TGTGCCAGCAGCGTAGGAGGGGGCCATAGCACAGATACGCAGTATTTT. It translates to CASSVGGGHSTDTQYF.